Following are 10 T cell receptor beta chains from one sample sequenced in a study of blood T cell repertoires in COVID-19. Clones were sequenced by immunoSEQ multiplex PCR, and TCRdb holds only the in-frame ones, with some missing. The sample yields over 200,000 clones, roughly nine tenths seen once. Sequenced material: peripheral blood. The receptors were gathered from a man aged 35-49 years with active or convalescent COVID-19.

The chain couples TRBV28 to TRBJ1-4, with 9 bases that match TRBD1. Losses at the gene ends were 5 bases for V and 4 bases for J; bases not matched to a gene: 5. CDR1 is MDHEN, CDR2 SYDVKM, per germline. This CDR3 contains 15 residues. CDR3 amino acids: CASSGQGQGNEKLFF. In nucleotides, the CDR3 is TGTGCCAGCAGTGGACAGGGGCAGGGTAATGAAAAACTGTTTTTT.

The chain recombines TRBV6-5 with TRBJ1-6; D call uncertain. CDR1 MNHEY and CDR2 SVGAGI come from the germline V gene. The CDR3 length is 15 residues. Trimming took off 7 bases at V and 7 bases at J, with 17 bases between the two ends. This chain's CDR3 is CASNSPYPLNSPLHF. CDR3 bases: TGTGCCAGCAACAGTCCGTACCCCCTCAATTCACCCCTCCACTTT.

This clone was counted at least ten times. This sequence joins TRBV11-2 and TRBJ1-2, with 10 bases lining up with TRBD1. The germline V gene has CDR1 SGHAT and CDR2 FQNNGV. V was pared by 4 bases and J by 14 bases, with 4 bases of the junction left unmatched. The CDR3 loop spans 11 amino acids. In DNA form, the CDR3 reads TGTGCCAGCAGCTCCGGACAGGGGGAAACCTTC. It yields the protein CASSSGQGETF.

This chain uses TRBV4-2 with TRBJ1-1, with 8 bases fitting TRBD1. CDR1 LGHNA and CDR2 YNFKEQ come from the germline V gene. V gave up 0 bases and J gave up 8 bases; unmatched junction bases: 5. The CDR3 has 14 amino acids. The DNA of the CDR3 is TGTGCCAGCAGCCAAGATCGAGGGGACAGGGAAGCTTTCTTT. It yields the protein CASSQDRGDREAFF.

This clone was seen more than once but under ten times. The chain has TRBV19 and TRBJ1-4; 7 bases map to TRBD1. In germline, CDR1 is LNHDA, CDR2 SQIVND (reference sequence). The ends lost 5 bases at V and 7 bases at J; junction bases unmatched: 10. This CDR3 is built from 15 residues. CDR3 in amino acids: CASSGRGREGEKLFF. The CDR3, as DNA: TGTGCCAGTAGTGGAAGGGGGCGCGAAGGTGAAAAACTGTTTTTT.

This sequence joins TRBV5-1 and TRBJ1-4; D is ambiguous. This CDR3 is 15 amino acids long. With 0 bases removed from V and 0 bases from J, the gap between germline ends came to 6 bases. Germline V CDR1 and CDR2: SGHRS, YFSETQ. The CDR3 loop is CASSLGSPTNEKLFF. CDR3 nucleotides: TGCGCCAGCAGCTTGGGAAGCCCAACTAATGAAAAACTGTTTTTT.

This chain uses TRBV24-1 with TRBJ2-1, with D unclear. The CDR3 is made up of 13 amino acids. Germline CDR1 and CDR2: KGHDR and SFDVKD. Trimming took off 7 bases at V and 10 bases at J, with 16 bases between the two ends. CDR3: CATSPQLTDEQFF. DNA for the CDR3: TGTGCCACCAGCCCCCAATTGACTGACGAGCAGTTCTTC.

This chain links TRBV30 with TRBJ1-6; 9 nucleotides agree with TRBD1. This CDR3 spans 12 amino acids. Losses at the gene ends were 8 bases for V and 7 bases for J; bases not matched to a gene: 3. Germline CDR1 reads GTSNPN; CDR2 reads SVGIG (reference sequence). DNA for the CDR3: TGTGCCAGGGACAGGGCGAATTCACCCCTCCACTTT. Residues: CARDRANSPLHF.

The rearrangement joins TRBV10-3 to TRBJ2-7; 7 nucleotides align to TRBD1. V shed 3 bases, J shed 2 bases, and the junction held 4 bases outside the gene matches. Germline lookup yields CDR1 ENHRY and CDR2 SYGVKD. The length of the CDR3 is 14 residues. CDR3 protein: CAISDYQGAYEQYF. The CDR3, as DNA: TGTGCCATCAGTGATTACCAGGGGGCCTACGAGCAGTACTTC.

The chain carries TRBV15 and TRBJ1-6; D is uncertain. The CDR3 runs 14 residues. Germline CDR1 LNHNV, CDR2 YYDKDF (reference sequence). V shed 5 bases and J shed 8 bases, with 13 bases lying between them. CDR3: CATSPRDGHSPLHF. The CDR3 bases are TGTGCCACCAGCCCCCGGGATGGCCATTCACCCCTCCACTTT.